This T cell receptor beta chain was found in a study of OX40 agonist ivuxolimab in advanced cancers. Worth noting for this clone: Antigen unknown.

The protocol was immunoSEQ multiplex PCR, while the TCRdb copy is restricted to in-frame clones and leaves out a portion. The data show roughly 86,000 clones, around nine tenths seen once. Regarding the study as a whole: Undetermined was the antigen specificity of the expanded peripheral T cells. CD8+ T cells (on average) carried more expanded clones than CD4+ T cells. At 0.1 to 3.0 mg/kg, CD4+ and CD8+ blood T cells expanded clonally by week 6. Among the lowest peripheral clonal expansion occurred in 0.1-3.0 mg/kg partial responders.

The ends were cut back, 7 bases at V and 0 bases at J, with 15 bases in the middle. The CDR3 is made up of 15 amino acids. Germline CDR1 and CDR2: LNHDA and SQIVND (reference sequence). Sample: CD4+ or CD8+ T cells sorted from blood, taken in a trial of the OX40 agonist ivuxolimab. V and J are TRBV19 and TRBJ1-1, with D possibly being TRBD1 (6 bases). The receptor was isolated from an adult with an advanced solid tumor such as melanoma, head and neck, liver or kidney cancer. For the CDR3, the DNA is TGTGCCAGTACTTTGGACAGTGTTTTGAACACTGAAGCTTTCTTT. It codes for CASTLDSVLNTEAFF.